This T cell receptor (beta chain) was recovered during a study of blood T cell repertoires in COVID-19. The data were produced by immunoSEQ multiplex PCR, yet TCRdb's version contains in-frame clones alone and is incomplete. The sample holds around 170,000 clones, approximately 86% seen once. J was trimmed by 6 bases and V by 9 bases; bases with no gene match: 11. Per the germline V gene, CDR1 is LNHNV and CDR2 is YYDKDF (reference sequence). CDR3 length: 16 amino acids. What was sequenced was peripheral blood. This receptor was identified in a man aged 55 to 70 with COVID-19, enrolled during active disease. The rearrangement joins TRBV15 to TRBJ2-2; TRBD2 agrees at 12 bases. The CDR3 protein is CATRGRLAGDAGELFF. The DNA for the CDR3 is TGTGCCACGAGAGGACGACTAGCGGGAGATGCCGGGGAGCTGTTTTTT.